This T cell receptor (beta chain) was profiled in a study of memory CD4+ T cells and cytomegalovirus serostatus (dated by TCRdb to between 2018 and 2021). For context, the study as a whole: A total of 33 healthy Belgian adults, of whom 9 were CMV seropositive and about 24 were CMV seronegative, were included in the cohort. CD4+ memory TCRbeta repertoires of a Belgian cohort with known cytomegalovirus serostatus were sequenced in order to replicate a published TCR-based CMV serostatus classifier.

A note on this clone: What this receptor recognizes is not known. No qualities accompany the bases; no much larger clone lies one base away.

Single viable CD3+CD4+CD8-CD45RO+ cells were sorted as memory CD4+ T cells on a FACSAria II. CMV serostatus was determined using a Roche Elecsys assay that detects serum IgG against CMV pp150, pp28, p38 and p52. Following thawing, total CD4+ T cells were enriched through positive selection using CD4 magnetic microbeads. Samples originated from another study that specifically interrogated the CD4+ T cell memory repertoire. Peripheral blood mononuclear cells were isolated and cryopreserved according to standard operating procedures, and serum was kept at -80 degrees C. Staining used CD3-PerCP (BW264/56), CD4-APC (RPA-T4), CD45RO-PE (UCHT1) and CD8-Pacific Orange (3B5) antibodies, with Sytox blue excluding non-viable cells. Genomic DNA was extracted from sorted cells with the Quick-DNA Microprep Kit. Amplification of TCRbeta DNA was done with the immunoSEQ hsTCRbeta kit, following the protocol from the manufacturer. TCRbeta libraries were sequenced on an Illumina MiSeq instrument. Per the original workflow: Following removal of out-of-frame sequences, 2.3 million or so distinct TCRbeta sequences were retained, with an average of roughly 70,000 per individual. Each individual was scored using the number of some 150 previously reported CMV-associated TCRbeta sequences that the individual carried and the total number of productive distinct TCRbeta sequences. A beta-binomial model was reimplemented in Python, and scikit-learn random forests with default parameters were trained on US cohort data. Classifier performance on the Belgian cohort was summarized as median AUC with percentile confidence intervals over 10,000 bootstrap iterations. The immuneACCESS repertoire file appears here via TCRdb, limited to in-frame rearrangements. These files lack a portion of the clones; in checked studies, under half of the deficit traces to unresolved V genes, and the cause of the others is not known. V, J and clone size are taken as reported in that table, and D and trimming were inferred from the DNA itself. A total of around 50,000 clones appear in this sample, roughly 78% of them only once. Approximately 0.96% of the sample goes to the ten largest clones.

Cut back by 4 bases and 0 bases, the V and J ends lie 15 bases apart. CDR1 is given as SGHTA and CDR2 as FQGTGA, both from the germline V gene. The CDR3 has 16 amino acids, counting the end cysteine and phenylalanine. Just the 48-base CDR3 DNA is kept, in frame starting at base 1. Study-level results and caveats: The results were interpreted as suggesting that the CMV-associated TCR signature is largely present in the CD4+ memory repertoire. On the Belgian cohort, the classifier built on the original framework reached a median bootstrapped AUC of about 0.96, with a 95% CI of 0.76-1.00. For CMV serostatus prediction, a median bootstrapped AUC of 0.95 was reached with the original framework, and a median bootstrapped AUC of around 0.9 was reached with a US-trained random forest. Only CD4+CD45RO+ memory cells were sequenced, in contrast to the original study, in which naive and memory CD4+ and CD8+ populations were covered. Among the 150 to 200 previously reported CMV-associated TCRbeta sequences, 67 showed up in the CD4+ memory repertoires, with each one found in between one and five individuals.

This receptor chain uses TRBV7-3 and TRBJ1-2, with TRBD1 perhaps the D gene, on 5 matching bases. The clonotype originates from an adult in good health and CMV-seronegative. Sequences were obtained from memory CD4+ T cells from blood. The CDR3 region has the sequence CASSSTPDTTNYGYTF. The nucleotide sequence reads as follows: TGTGCCAGCAGCTCTACACCGGACACAACTAACTATGGCTACACCTTC.